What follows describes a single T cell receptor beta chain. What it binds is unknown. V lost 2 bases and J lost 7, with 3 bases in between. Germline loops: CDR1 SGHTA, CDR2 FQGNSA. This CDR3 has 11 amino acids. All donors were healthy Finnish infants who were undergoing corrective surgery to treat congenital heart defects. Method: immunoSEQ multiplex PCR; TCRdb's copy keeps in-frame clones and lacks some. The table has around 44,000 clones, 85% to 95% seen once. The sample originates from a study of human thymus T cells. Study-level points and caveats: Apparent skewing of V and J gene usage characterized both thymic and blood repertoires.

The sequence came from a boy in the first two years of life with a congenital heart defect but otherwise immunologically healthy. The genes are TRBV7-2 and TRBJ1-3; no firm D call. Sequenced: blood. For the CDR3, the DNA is TGTGCCAGCAGCTTATTTAACACCATATATTTT. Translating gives CASSLFNTIYF.